One sample yielded the 22 T cell receptor beta chains listed below, sequenced in a study of T cells in localized non-small cell lung cancer. Clones were sequenced by immunoSEQ multiplex PCR, and TCRdb holds only the in-frame ones, with some missing. The sample lists under 15,000 clones, around 84% occurring once. The specimen was peripheral blood, collected before any cancer treatment. These receptor sequences come from a male donor at least 60 years old with stage I squamous cell lung carcinoma.

This chain uses TRBV18 with TRBJ1-5; no clear D gene. This CDR3 comprises 14 residues. The germline V gene encodes CDR1 KGHSH and CDR2 LQKENI. V lost 0 bases to trimming and J lost 5 bases, with 8 bases between them. Here the CDR3 reads CASSPPDGDQPQHF. CDR3 nucleotides: TGTGCCAGCTCACCACCGGATGGTGATCAGCCCCAGCATTTT.

This chain joins TRBV2 and TRBJ2-1; D is perhaps TRBD1 or TRBD2 (5 bases each). V lost 5 bases to trimming and J lost 7 bases, with 15 bases between them. Germline CDR1 SNHLY, CDR2 FYNNEI. The CDR3 length is 14 residues. In DNA form, the CDR3 reads TGTGCCAGCAGTTACGGGGCTGACTCGAATGAGCAGTTCTTC. Protein product: CASSYGADSNEQFF.

This chain links TRBV25-1 with TRBJ1-2; D possibly corresponds to TRBD1 (6 bases). Per the germline V gene, CDR1 is MGHDK and CDR2 is SYGVNS. Trimming left V 4 bases short and J 11 bases short, with 17 bases between. This CDR3 is built from 13 residues. This CDR3 is CASSGTASMKYTF. CDR3 DNA sequence: TGTGCCAGCAGTGGGACAGCCTCTATGAAATACACCTTC.

This chain links TRBV10-3 with TRBJ1-2; tentative D call: TRBD1 (5 bases). The ends were cut back, 2 bases at V and 4 bases at J, with 14 bases in the middle. CDR3 size: 15 residues. Germline CDR1 and CDR2: ENHRY and SYGVKD. DNA of the CDR3: TGTGCCATCAGTGAGGAGGCAGGGCCTGGCTATGGCTACACCTTC. This sequence encodes CAISEEAGPGYGYTF.

Concerning this clone: This sequence is one base from a far larger clone and is likely a read error. The gene calls are TRBV4-2 and TRBJ2-1; D gene unclear. The V and J ends lost 3 bases and 5 bases respectively, with 5 bases between them. The CDR3 is 12 residues long. Germline V gene lookup returns CDR1 LGHNA and CDR2 YNFKEQ. The CDR3 DNA follows: TGTGCCAGCAGCCAGGCCAACAATGAGCAGTTCTTC. Its protein is CASSQANNEQFF.

This sequence joins TRBV2 and TRBJ2-3; 7 nucleotides align to TRBD2. The germline V gene encodes CDR1 SNHLY and CDR2 FYNNEI. The V and J ends lost 6 bases and 2 bases, in that order; junction bases with no gene match: 8. The CDR3 has 15 residues. The chain's CDR3 is CASRTERGYTDTQYF. DNA of the CDR3: TGTGCCAGCAGAACGGAGCGGGGATACACAGATACGCAGTATTTT.

This sequence joins TRBV15 and TRBJ2-1, with 10 bases lining up with TRBD1. In germline, CDR1 is LNHNV, CDR2 YYDKDF (reference sequence). With V trimmed by 4 bases and J by 7 bases, 7 bases remained unmatched. The length of the CDR3 is 15 residues. CDR3 region: CATSTPGQGRNEQFF. CDR3 nucleotides: TGTGCCACCAGCACTCCGGGACAGGGGAGGAATGAGCAGTTCTTC.

The rearrangement links TRBV15 to TRBJ2-5; 12 nucleotides match TRBD2. The trim removed 5 bases at V and 3 bases at J, leaving 4 bases unmatched. CDR1 is LNHNV and CDR2 is YYDKDF in the germline V gene (reference sequence). CDR3 length: 15 residues. The CDR3 protein is CATSGTSGSKETQYF. CDR3 nucleotides: TGTGCCACCAGCGGGACTAGCGGGTCAAAAGAGACCCAGTACTTC.

The chain employs TRBV25-1 and TRBJ2-7, with 7 bases aligning to TRBD1. Germline assignment: CDR1 MGHDK and CDR2 SYGVNS. V trimming: 1 base; J trimming: 10 bases; junction bases outside the gene matches: 4. This CDR3 comprises 12 residues. The CDR3 here is CASSEFQGVQYF. The CDR3 nucleotides are TGTGCCAGCAGTGAATTCCAGGGGGTTCAGTACTTC.

With respect to this clone: This CDR3 is also generated by other DNA sequences in the sample. The chain has TRBV5-1 and TRBJ1-2; 12 positions agree with TRBD1. Germline CDR1 SGHRS, CDR2 YFSETQ. This CDR3 has 16 residues. V was clipped by 4 bases and J by 2 bases; unmatched bases: 6. The CDR3, as DNA: TGCGCCAGCAGCGAAACAGGGACAGGGGGCAACTATGGCTACACCTTC. This sequence encodes CASSETGTGGNYGYTF.

The gene calls are TRBV27 and TRBJ2-1; TRBD2 agrees at 13 bases. Germline V CDR1 and CDR2: MNHEY, SMNVEV (reference sequence). With V trimmed by 5 bases and J by 8 bases, 6 bases remained unmatched. The CDR3 has 15 amino acids. This CDR3 is CASSGLAGEGHEQFF. CDR3 DNA: TGTGCCAGCAGTGGACTAGCGGGAGAAGGGCATGAGCAGTTCTTC.

The chain links TRBV25-1 to TRBJ1-1; D call uncertain. This CDR3 is 13 amino acids long. The V end was cut by 5 bases, the J end by 0 bases, with 7 bases between. Per the germline V gene, CDR1 is MGHDK and CDR2 is SYGVNS. In DNA, the CDR3 is TGTGCCAGCAGTCCAGGACTGAACACTGAAGCTTTCTTT. Amino acids: CASSPGLNTEAFF.

The rearrangement links TRBV5-1 to TRBJ1-3, with TRBD1 as a possible D gene (5 bases). Trimming shortened V by 4 bases and J by 8 bases, and 16 bases separated the two germline ends. Germline assignment: CDR1 SGHRS and CDR2 YFSETQ. The CDR3 length is 14 residues. The CDR3 DNA is TGCGCCAGCAGCAGATGGACACAGGAAGACACCATATATTTT. This translates into CASSRWTQEDTIYF.

V is TRBV7-2 and J is TRBJ2-7; no firm D call. Between the trimmed V and J ends, which lost 0 bases and 3 bases, there was a span of 15 bases. Germline CDR1 reads SGHTA; CDR2 reads FQGNSA. This CDR3 is built from 16 residues. The CDR3 sequence: CASSLAPSLEYYEQYF. CDR3 DNA: TGTGCCAGCAGCTTAGCCCCGTCCCTAGAGTACTACGAGCAGTACTTC.

The chain joins TRBV4-1 to TRBJ2-2, with TRBD2 matching over 7 bases. CDR3 length: 16 residues. The germline V gene has CDR1 MGHRA and CDR2 YSYEKL. Trimming cost V 0 bases and J 6 bases; bases outside gene matches: 7. CDR3 residues: CASSQDQSGVAGELFF. The CDR3 DNA reads as TGCGCCAGCAGCCAAGATCAAAGCGGGGTGGCCGGGGAGCTGTTTTTT.

Turning to this clone: The junction does not match germline at one end; this may be a read error. This sequence joins TRBV28 and TRBJ1-1, with D unclear. The CDR3 consists of 12 residues. The germline V gene encodes CDR1 MDHEN and CDR2 SYDVKM. The CDR3 reads CASGISNSEAFF. For the CDR3, the DNA is TGTGCCAGCGGGATTTCAAACAGTGAAGCTTTCTTT.

The chain links TRBV30 to TRBJ1-1; no firm D call. Looked up from germline, CDR1 is GTSNPN and CDR2 is SVGIG (reference sequence). V lost 0 bases and J 1 base, leaving 12 bases between the germline ends. The CDR3 totals 15 residues. The CDR3 protein is CAWSVKSGGNTEAFF. The CDR3 DNA follows: TGTGCCTGGAGTGTAAAATCGGGCGGGAACACTGAAGCTTTCTTT.

V usage is TRBV5-1 and J usage is TRBJ2-1, with 11 bases fitting TRBD1. The trim removed 5 bases at V and 8 bases at J, leaving 9 bases unmatched. Germline V gene lookup returns CDR1 SGHRS and CDR2 YFSETQ. The CDR3 has 15 amino acids. The CDR3 is CASSTGQGEIYEQFF. CDR3 nucleotide sequence: TGCGCCAGCAGTACGGGACAGGGGGAAATATATGAGCAGTTCTTC.

Written as DNA, the CDR3 is TGTGCCAGCAGTGGTCTGAGCTTGACACAAAGTCGGGCCAACGTCCTGACTTTC. It codes for CASSGLSLTQSRANVLTF. The chain links TRBV28 to TRBJ2-6, with D hard to call. The CDR3 totals 18 residues. Looked up from germline, CDR1 is MDHEN and CDR2 is SYDVKM. V lost 5 bases to trimming and J lost 5 bases, with 22 bases between them.

The J gene is TRBJ2-3, the V gene TRBV5-1; D may be TRBD1 (6 bases). Germline CDR1 is SGHRS and CDR2 is YFSETQ. Trimming took 4 bases from V and 2 from J, leaving 11 bases between them. This CDR3 contains 14 residues. This CDR3 is CASSVGHYTDTQYF. DNA for the CDR3: TGCGCCAGCAGCGTGGGACACTACACAGATACGCAGTATTTT. Complete variable domain (other parts from reference TRBV5-1 and TRBJ2-3): KAGVTQTPRYLIKTRGQQVTLSCSPISGHRSVSWYQQTPGQGLQFLFEYFSETQRNKGNFPGRFSGRQFSNSRSEMNVSTLELGDSALYLCASSVGHYTDTQYFGPGTRLTVL.

This clone occurred once. This sequence joins TRBV6-4 and TRBJ2-1, with 7 bases aligning to TRBD2. The junction had 16 bases not matched to a gene; V was cut back by 6 bases and J by 5 bases. Germline assignment: CDR1 MRHNA and CDR2 SNTAGT. The CDR3 loop spans 17 amino acids. CDR3 DNA: TGTGCCAGCAGCCGGGCTGCTAGCGGTGGGGGGGACAATGAGCAGTTCTTC. Amino acid sequence: CASSRAASGGGDNEQFF.

J is TRBJ1-6 and V is TRBV30, with a weak D call TRBD1 (5 bases). V was trimmed by 0 bases and J by 8 bases, leaving 14 bases between them. Germline V gene data show CDR1 as GTSNPN and CDR2 as SVGIG (reference sequence). The CDR3 loop spans 15 amino acids. In DNA, the CDR3 is TGTGCCTGGAGTGTAGATTCGGGCAGGGATTCACCCCTCCACTTT. It is translated as CAWSVDSGRDSPLHF.